This TCR beta chain was sequenced during a study of T cell repertoires in cytomegalovirus infection. The wider study: Carrying CMV and the relevant HLA type showed in public TCR beta signatures.

Study-level points and caveats: Totalled public TCR beta family frequency picked out people who carried CMV plus the relevant HLA.

Points on this clonotype: Its matching antigen is unknown. Relative to the germline gene, one junction end is altered; a read error may explain this.

The CDR3 totals 15 residues. Germline V gene data show CDR1 as SEHNR and CDR2 as FQNEAQ (reference sequence). TCRdb re-derived calls from the reads in MiXCR, one entry per CDR3 protein. The data contain roughly 760,000 distinct CDR3 sequences, approximately 40% of them seen just once; the ten biggest clones take up 2.5% to 3.5%. The TCR was taken from a human donor in good health (CMV status not recorded). Some clones in this sample may be carry-over from other donors' samples. Sequencing was performed on PBMCs. The chain has TRBV7-9 and TRBJ2-7; possibly TRBD2 for D (7 bases). The CDR3 sequence: CYSSFAGAPSYEHYF. The CDR3 nucleotides are TGTTACAGCAGCTTTGCGGGGGCCCCCTCCTACGAGCATTACTTC.